These T cell receptor beta chains were read from a single sample in a study of shared clonotypes between healthy human individuals. The protocol was immunoSEQ multiplex PCR, while the TCRdb copy is restricted to in-frame clones and leaves out a portion. The sample has about 600,000 clones, about 97% seen once. The sequenced sample was naive CD4+ T cells sorted from blood. The source of these receptors is a woman aged 25 to 39 in good health. The CDR3 runs from the conserved cysteine through the conserved F or W. Each record gives: D gene, J gene, clone size, V gene, CDR3 DNA, CDR3 protein. The D gene is left open where the match is weak. Some rows have no size entry. The others give once, few or many, or a class for an expanded clone.

d_call: -; j_call: TRBJ2-2; clone_size: once; v_call: TRBV5-4; cdr3_nt: TGTGCCAGCAGCTTGGCCCTTGGGACGGGGGAGCTGTTTTTT; cdr3_aa: CASSLALGTGELFF
d_call: TRBD2; j_call: TRBJ2-1; clone_size: -; v_call: TRBV28; cdr3_nt: TGTGCCAGCAGTTTCCCTGTTGATTTGGTTTGGCGGGAGAATAATGAGCAGTTCTTC; cdr3_aa: CASSFPVDLVWRENNEQFF
d_call: -; j_call: TRBJ2-7; clone_size: once; v_call: TRBV10-3; cdr3_nt: TGTGCCATCAGTGGGCTGACCTACGAGCAGTACTTC; cdr3_aa: CAISGLTYEQYF
d_call: TRBD2; j_call: TRBJ2-1; clone_size: -; v_call: TRBV7-9; cdr3_nt: TGTGCCAGCAGCTCCCTCTTGCGGGAGGGCCACGTCGATGAGCAGTTCTTC; cdr3_aa: CASSSLLREGHVDEQFF
d_call: TRBD2; j_call: TRBJ2-3; clone_size: -; v_call: TRBV5-1; cdr3_nt: TGCGCCAGCAGCCTGCTGGGACTAGCGGAAATAGATACGCAGTATTTT; cdr3_aa: CASSLLGLAEIDTQYF
d_call: TRBD2; j_call: TRBJ2-1; clone_size: -; v_call: TRBV6-1; cdr3_nt: TGTGCCAGCAGTGCTAGCGGCGATAGCTCCTACAATGAGCAGTTCTTC; cdr3_aa: CASSASGDSSYNEQFF
d_call: -; j_call: TRBJ2-4; clone_size: -; v_call: TRBV27; cdr3_nt: TGTGCCAGCAGTTTTGGTGGGATTCAGTACTTC; cdr3_aa: CASSFGGIQYF
d_call: -; j_call: TRBJ2-7; clone_size: once; v_call: TRBV7-2; cdr3_nt: TGTGCCAGCAGCTTAGAACGAGGCGAGCAGTACTTC; cdr3_aa: CASSLERGEQYF
d_call: -; j_call: TRBJ2-7; clone_size: -; v_call: TRBV4-1; cdr3_nt: TGCGCCAGCAGCCAGGGCTGGGGGGGCTCAAGTAACGAGCAGTACTTC; cdr3_aa: CASSQGWGGSSNEQYF
d_call: TRBD1; j_call: TRBJ2-2; clone_size: -; v_call: TRBV7-9; cdr3_nt: TGTGCCAGCAGCTACAGGGGGACGAACACCGGGGAGCTGTTTTTT; cdr3_aa: CASSYRGTNTGELFF
d_call: -; j_call: TRBJ1-5; clone_size: -; v_call: TRBV19; cdr3_nt: TGTGCCAGTAGTCCCGCGGGCAATCAGCCCCAGCATTTT; cdr3_aa: CASSPAGNQPQHF
d_call: -; j_call: TRBJ2-3; clone_size: -; v_call: TRBV9; cdr3_nt: TGTGCCAGCAGCCTTGGACAGAGCACAGATACGCAGTATTTT; cdr3_aa: CASSLGQSTDTQYF
d_call: -; j_call: TRBJ2-4; clone_size: -; v_call: TRBV28; cdr3_nt: TGTGCCAGCAGTTTTGCCGGGAGCACCAAAAACATTCAGTACTTC; cdr3_aa: CASSFAGSTKNIQYF
d_call: -; j_call: TRBJ2-3; clone_size: -; v_call: TRBV11-3; cdr3_nt: TGTGCCAGCAGCTCAGGAGATATCGGGAATACGCAGTATTTT; cdr3_aa: CASSSGDIGNTQYF
d_call: TRBD1; j_call: TRBJ1-2; clone_size: -; v_call: TRBV5-5; cdr3_nt: TGTGCCAGCAGCTTGGGCCCGGGACAGGGGGCGCGAGGCTACACCTTC; cdr3_aa: CASSLGPGQGARGYTF
d_call: -; j_call: TRBJ2-7; clone_size: -; v_call: TRBV6-6; cdr3_nt: TGTGCCAGCAGTTACAGGCCCTCCTACGAGCAGTACTTC; cdr3_aa: CASSYRPSYEQYF
d_call: TRBD2; j_call: TRBJ2-1; clone_size: -; v_call: TRBV5-1; cdr3_nt: TGCGCCAGCAGCTTGTCTCGGACTAGCAATGAGCAGTTCTTC; cdr3_aa: CASSLSRTSNEQFF
d_call: -; j_call: TRBJ2-3; clone_size: -; v_call: TRBV14; cdr3_nt: TGTGCCAGCAGCCAAGGAGGCCGGGGCCCGAATTTGGATAGCACAGATACGCAGTATTTT; cdr3_aa: CASSQGGRGPNLDSTDTQYF
d_call: -; j_call: TRBJ2-7; clone_size: once; v_call: TRBV9; cdr3_nt: TGTGCCAGCAGCATCGGTGTAGGGGGATCCTCCTACGAGCAGTACTTC; cdr3_aa: CASSIGVGGSSYEQYF
d_call: -; j_call: TRBJ1-1; clone_size: -; v_call: TRBV5-4; cdr3_nt: TGTGCCAGCAGCTTGGGGGACCGACCTAGGGCTTTCTTT; cdr3_aa: CASSLGDRPRAFF
d_call: -; j_call: TRBJ1-1; clone_size: -; v_call: TRBV7-9; cdr3_nt: TGTGCCAGCAGCTTACTACAGGGCGGCACTGAAGCTTTCTTT; cdr3_aa: CASSLLQGGTEAFF
d_call: -; j_call: TRBJ2-7; clone_size: -; v_call: TRBV28; cdr3_nt: TGTGCCAGCAGTTCGCCCGGGTCTCCCTACGAGCAGTACTTC; cdr3_aa: CASSSPGSPYEQYF